The sequence of this T cell receptor (beta chain) was determined in a study of T cell responses to AZD1222 COVID-19 vaccine. Study-level points and caveats: It was only after the peak T cell response that any repertoires were sampled. Reports say nearly half of spike-specific TCRs go after unmutated variant regions.

V was trimmed by 2 bases and J by 2 bases, leaving 6 bases between them. CDR3 length: 13 residues. Germline assignment: CDR1 SGHVS and CDR2 FQNEAQ. Profiled with immunoSEQ multiplex PCR; TCRdb holds only in-frame clones, not every one. The data show 120,000 or so clones, 88% seen once. About this clone: What it recognizes is unknown.

This TCR came from an adult in good health. The chain carries TRBV7-8 and TRBJ1-1; D gene ambiguous. The sample was peripheral blood, taken on day 0 of AZD1222 vaccination. For the CDR3, the DNA is TGTGCCAGCAGCTTACCCAGTAACACTGAAGCTTTCTTT. This translates into CASSLPSNTEAFF.